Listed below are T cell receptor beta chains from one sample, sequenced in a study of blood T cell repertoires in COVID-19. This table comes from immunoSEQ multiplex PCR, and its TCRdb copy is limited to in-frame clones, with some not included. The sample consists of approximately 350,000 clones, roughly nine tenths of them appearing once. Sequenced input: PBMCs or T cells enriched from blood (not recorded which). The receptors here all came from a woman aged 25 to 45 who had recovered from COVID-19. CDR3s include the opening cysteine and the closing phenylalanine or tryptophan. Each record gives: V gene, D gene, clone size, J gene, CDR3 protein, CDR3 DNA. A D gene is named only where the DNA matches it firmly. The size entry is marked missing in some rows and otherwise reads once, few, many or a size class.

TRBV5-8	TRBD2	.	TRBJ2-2	CASSLGTSGSPGELFF	TGTGCCAGCAGCCTTGGGACTAGCGGGAGTCCCGGGGAGCTGTTTTTT
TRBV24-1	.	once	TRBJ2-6	CATSGRGANVLTF	TGTGCCACCAGTGGTCGTGGGGCCAACGTCCTGACTTTC
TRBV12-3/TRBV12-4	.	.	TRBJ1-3	CASSSTGNTIYF	TGTGCCAGCAGCAGTACTGGAAACACCATATATTTT
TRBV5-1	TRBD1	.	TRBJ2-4	CASSRDREDIQYF	TGCGCCAGCAGCCGGGACAGGGAAGACATTCAGTACTTC
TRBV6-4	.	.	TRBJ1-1	CASSKTGYTEAFF	TGTGCCAGCAGTAAGACAGGCTACACTGAAGCTTTCTTT
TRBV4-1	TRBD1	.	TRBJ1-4	CASSQPSRDRDGKLFF	TGCGCCAGCAGCCAGCCCTCCCGGGACAGGGATGGAAAACTGTTTTTT
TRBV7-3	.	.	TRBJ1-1	CASSYQGMNTEAFF	TGTGCCAGCAGCTATCAGGGTATGAACACTGAAGCTTTCTTT
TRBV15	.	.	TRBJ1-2	CATSRLGLTNYGYTF	TGTGCCACCAGCAGATTGGGACTTACTAACTATGGCTACACCTTC
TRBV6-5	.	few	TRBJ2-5	CASNPTNAETQYF	TGTGCCAGCAACCCGACTAACGCAGAGACCCAGTACTTC
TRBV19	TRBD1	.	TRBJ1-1	CASSTDRGHTEAFF	TGTGCCAGTAGTACGGACAGGGGGCACACTGAAGCTTTCTTT
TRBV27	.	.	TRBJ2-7	CASSMTGPYEQYF	TGTGCCAGCAGTATGACAGGCCCCTACGAGCAGTACTTC
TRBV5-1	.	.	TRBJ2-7	CASTQAGASPYEQYF	TGCGCCAGCACCCAGGCAGGGGCTAGCCCCTACGAGCAGTACTTC
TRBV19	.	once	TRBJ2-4	CASSAASPGPQYF	TGTGCCAGTAGCGCAGCTAGCCCGGGTCCTCAGTACTTC
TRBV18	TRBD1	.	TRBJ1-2	CASSPPATGGGYGYTF	TGTGCCAGCTCACCACCTGCGACAGGGGGCGGCTATGGCTACACCTTC
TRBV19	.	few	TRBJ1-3	CASTSRSSGNTIYF	TGTGCCAGTACCAGTCGGAGCTCTGGAAACACCATATATTTT
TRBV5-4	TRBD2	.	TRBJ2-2	CASSLAGTSSVGELFF	TGTGCCAGCAGCTTGGCCGGGACTAGCTCGGTCGGGGAGCTGTTTTTT
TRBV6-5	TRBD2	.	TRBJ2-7	CASSSGPTYEQYF	TGTGCCAGCTCTAGCGGACCGACTTACGAGCAGTACTTC
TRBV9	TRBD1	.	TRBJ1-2	CASSGGTGPNYGYTF	TGTGCCAGCAGCGGGGGGACAGGGCCAAACTATGGCTACACCTTC
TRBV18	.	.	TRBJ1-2	CASSTRQQNYGYTF	TGTGCCAGCTCAACCCGACAGCAAAACTATGGCTACACCTTC
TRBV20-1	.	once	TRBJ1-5	CSASSYGTGSNQPQHF	TGCAGTGCTAGTTCGTATGGGACTGGTAGCAATCAGCCCCAGCATTTT
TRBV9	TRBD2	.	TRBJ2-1	CASSAVAGSSYNEQFF	TGTGCCAGCAGCGCCGTAGCGGGTTCCTCCTACAATGAGCAGTTCTTC
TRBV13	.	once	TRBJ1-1	CASSLLAETTEAFF	TGTGCCAGCAGCTTATTAGCAGAAACCACTGAAGCTTTCTTT
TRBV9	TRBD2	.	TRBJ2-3	CASSLLPSGGPDTQYF	TGTGCCAGCAGCCTCCTCCCGTCGGGGGGGCCAGATACGCAGTATTTT
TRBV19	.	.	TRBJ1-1	CASSKLQVNTEAFF	TGTGCCAGTAGTAAACTACAAGTGAACACTGAAGCTTTCTTT
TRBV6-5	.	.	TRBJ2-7	CASSYSGHLGSYEQYF	TGTGCCAGCAGTTACTCCGGACATTTGGGTTCCTACGAGCAGTACTTC
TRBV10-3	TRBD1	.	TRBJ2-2	CAIWTGGLAGELFF	TGTGCCATCTGGACAGGGGGACTCGCCGGGGAGCTGTTTTTT
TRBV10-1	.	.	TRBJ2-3	CASSAVVGLPDTQYF	TGCGCCAGCAGTGCTGTGGTGGGGCTCCCGGATACGCAGTATTTT
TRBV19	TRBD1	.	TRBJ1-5	CASSIRQGGQPQHF	TGTGCCAGTAGTATTCGACAGGGGGGCCAGCCCCAGCATTTT
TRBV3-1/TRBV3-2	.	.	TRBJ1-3	CASSQVPRNTIYF	TGTGCCAGCAGCCAAGTCCCCAGAAACACCATATATTTT
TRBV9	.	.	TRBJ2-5	CASSVVVGGLETQYF	TGTGCCAGCAGCGTAGTCGTTGGTGGCTTGGAGACCCAGTACTTC
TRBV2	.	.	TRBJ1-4	CASSWAPNGEKLFF	TGTGCCAGCAGCTGGGCCCCCAACGGAGAAAAACTGTTTTTT
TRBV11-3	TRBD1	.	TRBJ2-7	CASSPRQGYEQYF	TGTGCCAGCAGCCCCAGACAGGGCTACGAGCAGTACTTC
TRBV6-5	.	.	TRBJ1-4	CASSYGGHPNEKLFF	TGTGCCAGCAGTTACGGGGGACATCCCAATGAAAAACTGTTTTTT
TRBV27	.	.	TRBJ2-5	CASSFGGRQETQYF	TGTGCCAGCAGTTTTGGTGGGAGGCAAGAGACCCAGTACTTC
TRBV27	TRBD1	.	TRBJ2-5	CASSWAGGQETQYF	TGTGCCAGCAGTTGGGCAGGGGGACAAGAGACCCAGTACTTC
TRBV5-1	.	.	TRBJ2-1	CASSPPTIAWNEQFF	TGCGCCAGCAGCCCCCCGACGATAGCGTGGAATGAGCAGTTCTTC
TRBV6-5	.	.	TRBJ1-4	CASRLEPGVKLFF	TGTGCCAGCAGACTCGAACCAGGTGTAAAACTGTTTTTT
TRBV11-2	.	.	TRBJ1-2	CASRPSRQTDYGYTF	TGTGCCAGCCGACCGTCGCGGCAGACAGACTATGGCTACACCTTC
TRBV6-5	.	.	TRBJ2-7	CASSYSTAREQYF	TGTGCCAGCAGTTACTCAACTGCCCGCGAGCAGTACTTC
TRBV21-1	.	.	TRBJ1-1	CASSARHPTTGENTEAFF	TGTGCCAGCAGCGCTAGACACCCAACGACAGGGGAGAACACTGAAGCTTTCTTT
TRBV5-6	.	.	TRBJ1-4	CASSLYRSNEKLFF	TGTGCCAGCAGCTTGTACAGGTCTAATGAAAAACTGTTTTTT